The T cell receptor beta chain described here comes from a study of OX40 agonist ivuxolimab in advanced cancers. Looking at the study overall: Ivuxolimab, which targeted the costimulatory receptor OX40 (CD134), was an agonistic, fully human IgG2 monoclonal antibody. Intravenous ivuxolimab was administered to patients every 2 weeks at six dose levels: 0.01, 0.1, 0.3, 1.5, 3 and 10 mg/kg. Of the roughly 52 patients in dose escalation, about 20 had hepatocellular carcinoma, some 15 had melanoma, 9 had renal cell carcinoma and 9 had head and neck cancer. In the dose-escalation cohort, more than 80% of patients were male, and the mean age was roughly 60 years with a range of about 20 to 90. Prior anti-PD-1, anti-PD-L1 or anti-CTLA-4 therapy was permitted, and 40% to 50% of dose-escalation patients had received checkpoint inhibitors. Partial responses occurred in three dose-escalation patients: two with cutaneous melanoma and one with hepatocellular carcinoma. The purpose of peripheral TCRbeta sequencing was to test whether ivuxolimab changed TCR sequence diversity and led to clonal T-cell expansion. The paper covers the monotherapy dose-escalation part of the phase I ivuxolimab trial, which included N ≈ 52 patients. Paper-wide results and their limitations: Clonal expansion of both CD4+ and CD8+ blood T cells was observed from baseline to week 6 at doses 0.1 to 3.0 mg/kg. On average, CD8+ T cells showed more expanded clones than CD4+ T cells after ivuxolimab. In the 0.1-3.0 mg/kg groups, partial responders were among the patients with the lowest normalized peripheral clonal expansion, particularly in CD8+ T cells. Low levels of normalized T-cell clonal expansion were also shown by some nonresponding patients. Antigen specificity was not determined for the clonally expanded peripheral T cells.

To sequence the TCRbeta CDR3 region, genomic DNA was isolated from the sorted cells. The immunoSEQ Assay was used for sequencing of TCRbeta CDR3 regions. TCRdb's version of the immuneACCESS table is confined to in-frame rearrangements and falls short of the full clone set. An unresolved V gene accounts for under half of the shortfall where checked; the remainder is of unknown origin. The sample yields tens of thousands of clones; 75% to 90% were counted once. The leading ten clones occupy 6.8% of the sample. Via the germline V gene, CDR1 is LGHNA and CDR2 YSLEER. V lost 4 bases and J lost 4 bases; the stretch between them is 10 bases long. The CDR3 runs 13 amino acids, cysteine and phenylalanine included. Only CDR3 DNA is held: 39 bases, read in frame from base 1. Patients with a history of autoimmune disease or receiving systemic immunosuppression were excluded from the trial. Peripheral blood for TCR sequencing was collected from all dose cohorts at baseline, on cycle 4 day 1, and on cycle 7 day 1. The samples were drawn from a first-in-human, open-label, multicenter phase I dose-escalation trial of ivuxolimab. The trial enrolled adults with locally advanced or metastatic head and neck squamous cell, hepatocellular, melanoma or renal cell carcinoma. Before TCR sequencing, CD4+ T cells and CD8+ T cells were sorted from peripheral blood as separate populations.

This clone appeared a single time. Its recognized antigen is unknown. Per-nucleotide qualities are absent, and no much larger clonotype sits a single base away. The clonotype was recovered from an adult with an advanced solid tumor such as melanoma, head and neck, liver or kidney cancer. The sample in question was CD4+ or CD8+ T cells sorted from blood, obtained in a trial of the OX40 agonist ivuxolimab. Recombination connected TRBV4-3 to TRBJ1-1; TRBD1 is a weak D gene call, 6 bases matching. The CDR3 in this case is CASSPGRGTEAFF. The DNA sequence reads TGCGCCAGCAGCCCAGGCAGGGGCACTGAAGCTTTCTTT.